This T cell receptor beta chain is drawn from a study of T-cell memory formation after mild COVID-19. TCRdb re-called the 5' RACE reads through MiXCR, storing one row per CDR3 protein. The sample yields about 560,000 distinct CDR3 sequences, less than 25% seen once. J was trimmed by 8 bases and V by 4 bases; bases with no gene match: 15. The germline CDR1 and CDR2 sequences are GTSNPN and SVGIG (reference sequence). The CDR3 length is 16 residues. This sequence originates from an adult woman who had mild COVID-19 (a few samples of this study predate the infection). Cell type and time point are not known. V is TRBV30 and J is TRBJ2-1; 9 bases agree with TRBD1. The sequenced sample was PBMCs or a T cell subset sorted from them (not recorded which). Here the CDR3 reads CAWTERNRGPIDEQFF. Written as DNA, the CDR3 is TGTGCCTGGACAGAAAGAAACAGGGGGCCCATCGATGAGCAGTTCTTC.